These 22 T cell receptor beta chains share one sample of origin, sequenced in a study of cytomegalovirus exposure and HLA in healthy donors. 13 Jbeta primers and 60 Vbeta primers were used for the PCR. Measured with immunoSEQ multiplex PCR; TCRdb has only the in-frame clones, and not every one. This sample carries approximately 170,000 clones, roughly 88% of them seen once, and the ten largest clones take 1.2%. Sequenced input: PBMCs. The receptors shown here come from a boy between 2 and 10 years old in good health and CMV-seronegative.

This chain links TRBV30 with TRBJ1-1; D not certain. The germline V gene has CDR1 GTSNPN and CDR2 SVGIG (reference sequence). V was shortened by 0 bases and J by 3 bases, with 8 bases between the two germline ends. The CDR3 is 13 residues long. The DNA of the CDR3 is TGTGCCTGGAGTGTTTTCGGGTACACTGAAGCTTTCTTT. Its translation: CAWSVFGYTEAFF.

The V and J genes are TRBV5-6 and TRBJ1-6, with 9 bases matching TRBD1. The germline V gene has CDR1 SGHDT and CDR2 YYEEEE. V shed 3 bases, J shed 3 bases, and the junction held 4 bases outside the gene matches. The CDR3 totals 16 residues. As DNA, the CDR3 is TGTGCCAGCAGCTCACAGGGGGCTGTCTATAATTCACCCCTCCACTTT. The encoded protein is CASSSQGAVYNSPLHF.

The chain links TRBV15 to TRBJ1-2, with 8 nucleotides matching TRBD1. CDR3 length equals 14 residues. J gave up 7 bases and V 4 bases, and 8 bases lay outside the gene matches. Germline V gene sequence: CDR1 LNHNV, CDR2 YYDKDF (reference sequence). CDR3: CATSKPGQGGGYTF. CDR3 DNA sequence: TGTGCCACCAGCAAGCCCGGACAGGGAGGTGGCTACACCTTC.

This clone was picked up a small number of times. The chain combines TRBV9 with TRBJ2-1, with 10 bases lining up with TRBD1. There are 14 residues in the CDR3. Losses at the gene ends were 3 bases for V and 9 bases for J; bases not matched to a gene: 6. Germline CDR1 and CDR2: SGDLS and YYNGEE. Here the CDR3 reads CASSAETGGSEQFF. The CDR3 nucleotides are TGTGCCAGCAGCGCCGAGACAGGGGGCAGTGAGCAGTTCTTC.

This chain connects TRBV5-5 to TRBJ2-3; 7 nucleotides line up with TRBD1. Germline values: CDR1 SGHKS, CDR2 YYEKEE (reference sequence). The junction had 12 bases not matched to a gene; V was cut back by 4 bases and J by 1 base. The CDR3 contains 17 residues. The CDR3 coding sequence is TGTGCCAGCAGCCTCTACCTCCGGGACAGACGCACAGATACGCAGTATTTT. Translation: CASSLYLRDRRTDTQYF.

The chain is built from TRBV28 and TRBJ2-4; 9 bases fit TRBD2. The V gene's germline CDR1 is MDHEN and CDR2 SYDVKM. This CDR3 comprises 16 residues. The trim removed 5 bases at V and 3 bases at J, leaving 8 bases unmatched. The CDR3, as DNA: TGTGCCAGCAGTCAAGATAGCGGGAGAGGCAAAAACATTCAGTACTTC. It yields the protein CASSQDSGRGKNIQYF.

This clone has a handful of counts. V is TRBV11-1 and J is TRBJ2-7, with D perhaps matching TRBD1 (5 bases). Germline CDR1 is SGHAT and CDR2 is FQDESV (reference sequence). CDR3 length: 16 amino acids. The V end was cut by 4 bases, the J end by 2 bases, with 18 bases between. CDR3 in amino acids: CASSSRRQRQTYEQYF. The DNA of the CDR3 is TGTGCCAGCAGCTCGAGACGACAGCGACAGACCTACGAGCAGTACTTC.

The J gene is TRBJ2-7, the V gene TRBV6-1; TRBD2 might be the D (5 bases). The CDR3 spans 14 residues. The germline gives CDR1 MNHNS, CDR2 SASEGT. The germline V and J ends were trimmed by 1 base and 2 bases, with 9 bases remaining between them. The CDR3 sequence: CASSEEERTYEQYF. CDR3 DNA sequence: TGTGCCAGCAGTGAAGAGGAGCGGACCTACGAGCAGTACTTC.

This rearrangement joins TRBV10-3 to TRBJ1-2; the D is unclear. The CDR3 totals 11 residues. The ends were cut back, 7 bases at V and 8 bases at J, with 11 bases in the middle. Germline CDR1 ENHRY, CDR2 SYGVKD. The CDR3 bases are TGTGCCATCACTAAGGAGGGCGGCTACACCTTC. Protein product: CAITKEGGYTF.

This clone occurred a few times. V usage is TRBV10-3 and J usage is TRBJ1-1, with no clear D. V dropped 3 bases and J dropped 0 bases, with 11 bases sitting between them. Per the germline V gene, CDR1 is ENHRY and CDR2 is SYGVKD. The CDR3 totals 15 residues. This CDR3 reads CAISEAMSLNTEAFF. CDR3 coding DNA: TGTGCCATCAGTGAAGCAATGTCCCTGAACACTGAAGCTTTCTTT.

The genes are TRBV4-2 and TRBJ1-2; 7 positions agree with TRBD1. From germline, CDR1 is LGHNA and CDR2 YNFKEQ. The CDR3 totals 15 residues. Losses at the gene ends were 0 bases for V and 8 bases for J; bases not matched to a gene: 9. The CDR3 sequence is CASSQDPDREYGYTF. Written as DNA, the CDR3 is TGTGCCAGCAGCCAAGATCCCGACAGGGAATACGGCTACACCTTC.

The gene calls are TRBV5-1 and TRBJ2-5, with TRBD1 identical over 10 bases. The DNA matches TRBJ2-7 better at its end, which makes the J call doubtful. The CDR3 spans 15 residues. Germline CDR1 SGHRS, CDR2 YFSETQ. The CDR3 sequence is CASSSTTDRGGEQYF. The CDR3, as DNA: TGCGCCAGCAGCTCTACAACGGACAGGGGGGGCGAGCAGTACTTC.

This rearrangement joins TRBV5-4 to TRBJ1-1; D not resolved. The CDR3 runs to 13 residues. Per germline, CDR1 SGHNT and CDR2 YYREEE (reference sequence). V dropped 0 bases and J dropped 6 bases, with 9 bases sitting between them. The CDR3 loop reads CASSLGEGAEAFF. CDR3 nucleotide sequence: TGTGCCAGCAGCTTGGGGGAGGGTGCTGAAGCTTTCTTT.

The rearrangement joins TRBV5-1 to TRBJ1-2; no clear D gene. The CDR3 has 12 amino acids. CDR1 and CDR2 (germline): SGHRS, YFSETQ. V was trimmed by 0 bases and J by 10 bases, leaving 10 bases between them. In DNA, the CDR3 is TGCGCCAGCAGCTTGGATCTGGGCGACTACACCTTC. As protein: CASSLDLGDYTF.

The chain carries TRBV27 and TRBJ2-1; 7 bases are a match to TRBD2. V gave up 3 bases and J gave up 14 bases; unmatched junction bases: 4. Germline V lookup: CDR1 MNHEY, CDR2 SMNVEV (reference sequence). This CDR3 region has 11 residues. The CDR3 DNA is TGTGCCAGCAGTTTGGGAGGGCCCGAGTTCTTC. The encoded protein is CASSLGGPEFF.

This clone has just one count. The rearrangement uses TRBV10-3 and TRBJ2-1; TRBD2 aligns across 9 bases. The CDR3 spans 18 residues. Looked up from germline, CDR1 is ENHRY and CDR2 is SYGVKD. V lost 7 bases, J lost 0 bases, and 13 bases stayed unmatched. The chain's CDR3 is CAIKEVEREVHSYNEQFF. In DNA, the CDR3 is TGTGCCATCAAGGAAGTGGAGCGGGAGGTCCACTCCTACAATGAGCAGTTCTTC.

J is TRBJ2-3 and V is TRBV30, with a weak D call TRBD2 (6 bases). V was pared by 0 bases and J by 0 bases, with 7 bases between. This CDR3 has 14 residues. Germline V gene data show CDR1 as GTSNPN and CDR2 as SVGIG (reference sequence). DNA for the CDR3: TGTGCCTGGAGTGTAGGGACTAGCACAGATACGCAGTATTTT. This translates into CAWSVGTSTDTQYF.

This clone has a single count. The V call is TRBV13, the J call TRBJ2-2; 7 bases fit TRBD1. In germline, CDR1 is PRHDT, CDR2 FYEKMQ (reference sequence). This CDR3 has 15 residues. Trimming removed 4 bases from V and 4 bases from J; junction bases left unmatched: 6. The CDR3 DNA is TGTGCCAGCAGCTCGGGTGGGACAGTCACCGGGGAGCTGTTTTTT. It yields the protein CASSSGGTVTGELFF.

This rearrangement joins TRBV19 to TRBJ1-5, with 9 positions matching TRBD1. CDR1 is LNHDA and CDR2 is SQIVND in the germline V gene (reference sequence). V trimming: 3 bases; J trimming: 0 bases; junction bases outside the gene matches: 6. The CDR3 loop spans 17 amino acids. The CDR3 protein is CASSIPTGGISNQPQHF. Written as DNA, the CDR3 is TGTGCCAGTAGTATCCCCACAGGGGGCATTAGCAATCAGCCCCAGCATTTT.

This chain uses TRBV15 with TRBJ2-2; 13 bases map to TRBD2. V shed 0 bases and J 5 bases; nucleotides not matched to a gene: 3. In germline, CDR1 is LNHNV, CDR2 YYDKDF (reference sequence). The CDR3 totals 17 residues. DNA for the CDR3: TGTGCCACCAGCAGAGATAGGGGACTAGCGGGGACCGGGGAGCTGTTTTTT. As protein: CATSRDRGLAGTGELFF.

The rearrangement uses TRBV29-1 and TRBJ1-2; 7 positions match TRBD1. After removal of 6 bases from V and 6 bases from J, the junction contained 1 base not matched to a gene. There are 10 residues in the CDR3. Germline values: CDR1 SQVTM, CDR2 ANQGSEA. The CDR3 DNA sequence: TGCAGCGTAGACAGGGATGGCTACACCTTC. This encodes CSVDRDGYTF. The full variable domain, completed using reference TRBV29-1 and TRBJ1-2, is SAVISQKPSRDICQRGTSLTIQCQVDSQVTMMFWYRQQPGQSLTLIATANQGSEATYESGFVIDKFPISRPNLTFSTLTVSNMSPEDSSIYLCSVDRDGYTFGSGTRLTVV.

A few counts support this clone. The chain couples TRBV16 to TRBJ1-2; no clear D. Per the germline V gene, CDR1 is KGHSY and CDR2 is FQNENV. The CDR3 loop spans 13 amino acids. The germline V and J ends were trimmed by 0 bases and 6 bases, with 8 bases remaining between them. The CDR3 loop is CASSQSTRNGYTF. In nucleotides, the CDR3 is TGTGCCAGCAGCCAATCCACTCGAAATGGCTACACCTTC.